This TCR beta chain appears in the sequencing data of a study of Graves' ophthalmopathy and Graves' hyperthyroidism. Amplification from RNA transcripts yielded the TCR beta CDR3 regions. The workflow started with a first-round RT-PCR run with HTBI primers and then moved on to a second-round multiplex PCR. TCRdb re-analysed the multiplex PCR reads in MiXCR, keeping a single row per CDR3 protein. The sample records approximately 640,000 distinct CDR3 sequences, about 41% being singletons. Those donors who had ophthalmopathy presented with moderate-to-severe activity, a CAS of ≥3, a NOSPECS of ≥4 and a duration under 3 months. As the starting material, 10 ml of fresh peripheral blood yielded the PBMCs. The CDR3 sequence is 14 residues long. The V gene lost 5 bases and the J gene lost 4 bases, with 14 bases spanning the gap. The germline V gene encodes CDR1 SGHAT and CDR2 FQNNGV. In its sample, this clonotype was seen a few times.

The source is an adult man with Graves' ophthalmopathy. Sequencing input: peripheral blood. The genes are TRBV11-2 and TRBJ2-5; perhaps D is TRBD1 or TRBD2 (5 bases each). The CDR3 nucleotides read TGTGCCAGCAGCGCCTGGGGGTCCGTAGAGACCCAGTACTTC. Translation: CASSAWGSVETQYF.